The 10 T cell receptor beta chains presented below share a single source sample, sequenced in a study of pediatric ulcerative colitis. Clones were sequenced by immunoSEQ multiplex PCR, and TCRdb holds only the in-frame ones, with some missing. The sample lists under 70,000 clones; more than 75% were seen once. Material: blood. These receptors all stem from a boy between 5 and 17 years old who was a control in a study of pediatric ulcerative colitis.

The CDR3 here is CASSLGQVGSNEQFF. CDR3 in DNA: TGTGCCAGCAGCTTAGGACAGGTAGGATCGAATGAGCAGTTCTTC. The chain combines TRBV7-3 with TRBJ2-1; 7 bases align to TRBD1. CDR1 is SGHTA, CDR2 FQGTGA, per germline. Trimming at V came to 2 bases and at J to 7 bases, leaving 8 bases not matched to a gene. The CDR3 runs to 15 residues.

The chain links TRBV19 to TRBJ1-4, with D maybe TRBD1 (6 bases). From germline, CDR1 is LNHDA and CDR2 SQIVND (reference sequence). CDR3 length equals 17 residues. V lost 8 bases and J lost 8, with 27 bases in between. The CDR3 DNA follows: TGTGCCAGTGAGGCCGGCAGGGGAGGTATATCCCCCGAAAAACTGTTTTTT. Residues: CASEAGRGGISPEKLFF.

The chain is built from TRBV7-9 and TRBJ2-3, with 8 positions matching TRBD2. The CDR3 has 15 residues. V gave up 3 bases and J gave up 1 base; unmatched junction bases: 3. Germline assignment: CDR1 SEHNR and CDR2 FQNEAQ (reference sequence). The CDR3 DNA reads TGTGCCAGCAGCTTTGGAGCGGGAGGCACAGATACGCAGTATTTT. Protein sequence: CASSFGAGGTDTQYF.

J is TRBJ1-1 and V is TRBV19; D gene uncertain. The CDR3 has 12 residues. Germline V gene data show CDR1 as LNHDA and CDR2 as SQIVND (reference sequence). V dropped 3 bases and J dropped 8 bases, with 10 bases sitting between them. CDR3 protein: CASSMGTPEAFF. The CDR3, as DNA: TGTGCCAGTAGTATGGGCACCCCAGAAGCTTTCTTT.

The chain couples TRBV28 to TRBJ1-1, with a weak D call TRBD1 (5 bases). CDR3 length equals 15 residues. Germline V gene data show CDR1 as MDHEN and CDR2 as SYDVKM. The V end was cut by 2 bases, the J end by 4 bases, with 14 bases between. CDR3 protein: CASSLPSGGGTEAFF. The CDR3 DNA reads TGTGCCAGCAGTTTACCCAGTGGGGGGGGCACTGAAGCTTTCTTT.

This clone has a handful of counts. The rearrangement joins TRBV6-5 to TRBJ1-2; TRBD1 aligns across 9 bases. The germline CDR1 and CDR2 sequences are MNHEY and SVGAGI. The CDR3 spans 14 residues. With V trimmed by 6 bases and J by 8 bases, 10 bases remained unmatched. The CDR3: CASSRTTGGRGYTF. The CDR3 nucleotides read TGTGCCAGCAGCAGAACCACAGGGGGCAGAGGCTACACCTTC.

This clone has only one observation. This chain links TRBV6-1 with TRBJ2-1; TRBD2 agrees at 8 bases. The CDR3 length is 16 residues. J was trimmed by 4 bases and V by 2 bases; bases with no gene match: 7. CDR1 and CDR2 from the germline V gene are MNHNS and SASEGT. CDR3 amino acids: CASSENLAGGYNEQFF. CDR3 DNA: TGTGCCAGCAGTGAAAATCTTGCGGGGGGTTACAATGAGCAGTTCTTC.

V and J are TRBV6-5 and TRBJ2-6; D is unclear. Germline V CDR1 and CDR2: MNHEY, SVGAGI. Deletions cut 7 bases from V and 3 bases from J, with 13 bases between. The CDR3 sequence is 15 residues long. Here the CDR3 reads CASTQVLGGANVLTF. DNA of the CDR3: TGTGCCAGCACCCAAGTTCTTGGTGGGGCCAACGTCCTGACTTTC.

The rearrangement uses TRBV30 and TRBJ2-7, with D perhaps matching TRBD2 (7 bases). Germline V gene lookup returns CDR1 GTSNPN and CDR2 SVGIG (reference sequence). V lost 0 bases to trimming and J lost 6 bases, with 15 bases between them. The CDR3 is 14 residues long. The CDR3: CAWSVAPGGIEQYF. CDR3 coding DNA: TGTGCCTGGAGTGTAGCCCCGGGGGGCATCGAGCAGTACTTC.

This rearrangement joins TRBV9 to TRBJ2-3; 10 positions agree with TRBD1. The CDR3 is made up of 15 amino acids. Germline V gene sequence: CDR1 SGDLS, CDR2 YYNGEE. The J segment lost 3 bases and the V segment lost 4 bases, leaving 5 bases of the junction unmatched. The CDR3 DNA is TGTGCCAGCAGCTCTGGGACAGGGGTGACAGATACGCAGTATTTT. Its translation: CASSSGTGVTDTQYF.